This TCR beta chain was sequenced during a study of glioma-infiltrating T cells (dated by TCRdb to the mid-2010s). Concerning the study at large: The study sequenced TCR alpha- and beta-chain repertoires from glioma tissue, from non-neoplastic brain tissue and from matched peripheral blood mononuclear cells. To measure divergence between tissue and blood T-cell populations, each tissue-infiltrating repertoire was compared with the peripheral blood repertoire of the same patient. Three low-grade glioma patients, roughly 8 primary glioblastoma patients, and three non-glioma patients who contributed non-neoplastic brain tissue made up the paired cohort.

Study-level results and caveats: VJ-independent divergence between tissue and blood was below expectation in non-neoplastic patients but above expectation in all gliomas, especially low-grade gliomas. Group comparisons were based on small numbers of patients: three non-neoplastic, three low-grade glioma and roughly 8 glioblastoma patients. Tissue and blood shared very few CDR3 sequences, a result attributed to high CDR3 diversity and limited sampling.

The iRepertoire nested amplicon-rescue multiplex PCR (arm-PCR) platform was used to amplify TCR alpha and beta CDR3 regions from RNA. For one-step reverse transcription and amplification, roughly 95-450 ng of tissue mRNA or PBMC total RNA was used as input. After bead purification, a secondary multiplex PCR added Illumina adapters, and libraries were gel-purified between 200 and 400 bp. Internal 6-nucleotide barcodes were carried by the libraries and were used for demultiplexing. The libraries were sequenced on an Illumina MiSeq using 2x220 or 2x250 nucleotide paired-end reads. Regarding the original processing steps: Paired reads were merged with FLASH 1.2.11 and aligned to the GRCh37 human genome with BWA-MEM before extracting TRA and TRB reads. An IMGT-derived reference of cassette sequences and CDR3 motifs, with pseudogenes included, was used for V and J assignment. Three-frame translation of reads was performed, and productive CDR3s were defined as those with a C...FGXG motif and no stop codons. Unique combinations of V-J cassette pair and CDR3 amino acid sequence were defined as clonotypes. Reads were filtered by Hamming distance, with the threshold set by the sequence error rate of each sample in mapped regions. TCRdb reworked the public reads: Q25 trimming with fastp, MiXCR clone assembly, productive beta chains retained. One record per CDR3 amino acid sequence lists the most common genes and DNA. The V and J calls were determined by TCRdb, not by the authors. Present in this sample are roughly 120,000 distinct CDR3 sequences, less than 30% of which were seen just once. Together, the top ten hold about a third of the sample.

The sample holds many counts of this clonotype. Its antigen is currently not known. Per-nucleotide qualities are absent, and no much larger clonotype sits a single base away. Trimming costs V 2 bases and J 8 bases, and their ends lie 5 bases apart. CDR1 and CDR2 are read off the germline V gene as SGHDT and YYEEEE. Inclusive of the bounding cysteine and phenylalanine, the CDR3 is 11 residues long. CDR3 DNA is the only sequence kept; it has 33 bases, read in frame from the first base. The source is a human donor with low-grade glioma or glioblastoma, undergoing nonglioma brain surgery, or in good health (not recorded which). The sequenced sample was glioma tissue, nonneoplastic brain tissue, or PBMCs (not recorded which). Recombination connected TRBV5-6 to TRBJ2-1; the D gene assignment is ambiguous. DNA sequence: TGTGCCAGCAGCTTCTCCCATGAGCAGTTCTTC. This gives the protein CASSFSHEQFF.